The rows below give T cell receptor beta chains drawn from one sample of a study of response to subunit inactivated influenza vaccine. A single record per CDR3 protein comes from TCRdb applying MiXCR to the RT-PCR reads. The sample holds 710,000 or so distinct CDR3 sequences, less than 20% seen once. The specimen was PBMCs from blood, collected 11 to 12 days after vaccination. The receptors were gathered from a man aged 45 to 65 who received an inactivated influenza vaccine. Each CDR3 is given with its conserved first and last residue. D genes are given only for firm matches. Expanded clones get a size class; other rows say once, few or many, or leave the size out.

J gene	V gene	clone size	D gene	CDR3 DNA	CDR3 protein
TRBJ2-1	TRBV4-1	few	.	TGCGCCAGCAGGATAGGCGGGCCTAGTGGGTTCTTC	CASRIGGPSGFF
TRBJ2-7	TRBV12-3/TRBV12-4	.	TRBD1	TGTGCCAGCAGGCCCACCCCGGGACAGGGACGGAACGAGCAGTACTTC	CASRPTPGQGRNEQYF
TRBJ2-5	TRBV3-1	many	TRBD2	TGTGCCAGCAGCCAAGAGGAGTGGACTAGCGGGAGAGGGGGGCAAGAGACCCAGTACTTC	CASSQEEWTSGRGGQETQYF
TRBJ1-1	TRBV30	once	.	TGTGCCTGGAGTGTAGGGCCGATGAACACTGAAGCTTTCTTT	CAWSVGPMNTEAFF
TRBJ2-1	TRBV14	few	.	TGTGCCAGCAGCCAACGGGGTAACTGGGGGGACTCCTACAATGAGCAGTTCTTC	CASSQRGNWGDSYNEQFF
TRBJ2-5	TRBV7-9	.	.	TGTGCCAGCAGACACAGAGTCCTAGAGACCCAGTACTTC	CASRHRVLETQYF
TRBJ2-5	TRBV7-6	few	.	TGTGCCAGCAGCTTAGTATCTAGCGAGTCGCAAGAGACCCAGTACTTC	CASSLVSSESQETQYF
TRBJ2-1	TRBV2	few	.	TGTGCCAGCAGTGTTATTTGGGATGAGCAGTTCTTC	CASSVIWDEQFF
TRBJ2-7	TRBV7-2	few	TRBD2	TGTGCCAGCAGCTGGACAGCGGGGGGAAGCTCCTACGAGCAGTACTTC	CASSWTAGGSSYEQYF
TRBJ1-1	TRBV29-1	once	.	TGCAGCGTTGAGAGGCCAAGGAACACTGAAGCTTTCTTT	CSVERPRNTEAFF
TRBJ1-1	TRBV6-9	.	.	TGTGCCAGCAGTTATTCTAATCTGATGAACACTGAAGCTTTCTTT	CASSYSNLMNTEAFF
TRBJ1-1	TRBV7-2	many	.	TGTGCCAGCAGCTGGAGGGGCGCTGGCACTGAAGCTTTCTTT	CASSWRGAGTEAFF
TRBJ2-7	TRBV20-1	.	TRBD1	TGCAGTGCTGCCGGGACAGGTCGACACGAGCAGTACTTC	CSAAGTGRHEQYF
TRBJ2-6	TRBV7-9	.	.	TGTGCCGTCGCCGGGTCTGGGGCCAACGTCCTGACTTTC	CAVAGSGANVLTF
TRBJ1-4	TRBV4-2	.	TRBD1	TGTGCCAGCAGCCACTACAGGGGAAGGGATGAAAAACTGTTTTTT	CASSHYRGRDEKLFF
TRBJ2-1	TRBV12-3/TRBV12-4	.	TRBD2	TGTGCCAGCAGTCAATCAGGGAGGGGTTTGAATGAGCAGTTCTTC	CASSQSGRGLNEQFF
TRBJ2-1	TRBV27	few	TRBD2	TGTGCCAGCAGTCCCTTCCCTGGCGGGAGCTCCTACAATGAGCAGTTCTTC	CASSPFPGGSSYNEQFF
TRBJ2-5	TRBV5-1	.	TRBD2	TGCGCCAGCAGCTTGTCCGCTAGCGGGACAGAGACCCAGTACTTC	CASSLSASGTETQYF
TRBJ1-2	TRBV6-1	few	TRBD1	TGTGCCATCAACCAGGGGGTATATGGCTACACCTTC	CAINQGVYGYTF
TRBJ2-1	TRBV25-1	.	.	TGTGCCAGCTCTCTCAGTAGGGCTTCGGATGAGCAGTTCTTC	CASSLSRASDEQFF
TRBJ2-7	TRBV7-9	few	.	TGTGCCAGCAGCCCGGGAGCGGCGTCCTACGAGCAGTACTTC	CASSPGAASYEQYF
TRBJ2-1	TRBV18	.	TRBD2	TGTGCCAGCTCACCCACTAGCGGGAGTTTCTATGAGCAGTTCTTC	CASSPTSGSFYEQFF
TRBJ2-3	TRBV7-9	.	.	TGTGCCAGCAGCCAAGGGTCCGGACTGATGCCCACAGATACGCAGTATTTT	CASSQGSGLMPTDTQYF
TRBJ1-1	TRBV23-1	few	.	TGCGCCAGCAGTCAAACCCGGGACAACATGAACACTGAAGCTTTCTTT	CASSQTRDNMNTEAFF
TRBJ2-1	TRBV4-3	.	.	TGCGCCAGCAGCCAAGAGGCAGGGCCAAGATTGAATGAGCAGTTCTTC	CASSQEAGPRLNEQFF
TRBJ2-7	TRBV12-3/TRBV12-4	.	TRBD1	TGTGCCAGCAGTTCGGGCAGGGGGCGACTTGTCTCCTACGAGCAGTACTTC	CASSSGRGRLVSYEQYF
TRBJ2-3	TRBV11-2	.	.	TGTGCCAGCAGCGCTAAGGACTCCCGCGGGGCGGATACAGATACGCAGTATTTT	CASSAKDSRGADTDTQYF
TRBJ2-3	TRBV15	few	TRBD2	TGTGCCACCAGCAAACGACTAGCGAAGGGGAGCGATACGCAGTATTTT	CATSKRLAKGSDTQYF
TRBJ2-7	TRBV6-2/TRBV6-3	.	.	TGTGCCAGCAGTTACGTTGTGCCCTCCTACGAGCAGTACTTC	CASSYVVPSYEQYF
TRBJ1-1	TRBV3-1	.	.	TGTGCCAGCAGCCAAGGGGGGGGAGCTTTCTTT	CASSQGGGAFF
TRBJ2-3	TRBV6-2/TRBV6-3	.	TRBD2	TGTGCCAGCAGTTCGGTAACCGGACTAGCGGTTAACACAGATACGCAGTATTTT	CASSSVTGLAVNTDTQYF
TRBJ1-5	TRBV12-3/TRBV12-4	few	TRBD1	TGTGCCAGCAGTCACGGGACAGGGGGGGTTCAGCCCCAGCATTTT	CASSHGTGGVQPQHF
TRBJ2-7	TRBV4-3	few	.	TGCGCCAGCAGCCAAGTCACGGACAGCGAGCAGTACTTC	CASSQVTDSEQYF
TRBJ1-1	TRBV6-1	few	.	TGTGCCAGCAAAGTTTCCATGAACACTGAAGCTTTCTTT	CASKVSMNTEAFF
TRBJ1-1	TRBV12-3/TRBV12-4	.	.	TGTGCCAGCAGTTTGGGGCCGGTGACTTTTTTCTTT	CASSLGPVTFFF
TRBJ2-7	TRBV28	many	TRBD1	TGTGCCAGCAGTCCTTCCGGGACAGCGTCGGCCTACGAGCAGTACTTC	CASSPSGTASAYEQYF
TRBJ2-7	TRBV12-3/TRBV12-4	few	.	TGTGCCAGCAGTTTTTCAGCGGAGTCCTACGAGCAGTACTTC	CASSFSAESYEQYF